The sequence of this TCR beta chain was determined in a study of blood T cell repertoires in COVID-19. Study-wide background: PBMCs, B-cell-depleted T cells, or T cells were the source of the cDNA or gDNA that made up the material.

The repertoire was sequenced with immunoSEQ multiplex PCR; TCRdb's copy has only in-frame clones and lacks some. The table lists hundreds of thousands of clones, approximately 86% of them singletons, with around 1% in the top ten. This CDR3 is built from 18 residues. Germline V gene lookup returns CDR1 MNHEY and CDR2 SMNVEV (reference sequence). V was pared by 6 bases and J by 2 bases, with 13 bases of the junction left unmatched. This clonotype was sampled from a woman between 25 and 40 years old who had recovered from COVID-19. The specimen was PBMCs or T cells enriched from blood (not recorded which). This chain joins TRBV27 and TRBJ2-1; 10 bases align to TRBD2. The CDR3 sequence is CASSTKLVAGGTYNEQFF. CDR3 nucleotides: TGTGCCAGCAGCACAAAACTGGTAGCGGGGGGAACCTACAATGAGCAGTTCTTC.